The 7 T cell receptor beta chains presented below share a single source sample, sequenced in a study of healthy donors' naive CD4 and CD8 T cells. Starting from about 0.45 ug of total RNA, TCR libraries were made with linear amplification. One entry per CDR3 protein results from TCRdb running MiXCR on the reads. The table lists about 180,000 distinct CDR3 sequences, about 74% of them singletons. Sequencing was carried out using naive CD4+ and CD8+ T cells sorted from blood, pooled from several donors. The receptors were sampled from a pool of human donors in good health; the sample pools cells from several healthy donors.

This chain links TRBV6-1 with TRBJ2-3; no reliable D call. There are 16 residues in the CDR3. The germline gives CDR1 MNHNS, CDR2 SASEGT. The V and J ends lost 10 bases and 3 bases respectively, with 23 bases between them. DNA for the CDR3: TGTGCCACCACAGTCATGGCGGCTCCCCGGACAGATACGCAGTATTTT. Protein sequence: CATTVMAAPRTDTQYF.

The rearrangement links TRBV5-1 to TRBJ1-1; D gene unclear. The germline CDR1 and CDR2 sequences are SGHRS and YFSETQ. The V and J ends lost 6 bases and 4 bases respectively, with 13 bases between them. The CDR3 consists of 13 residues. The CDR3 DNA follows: TGCGCCAGCAAGTGGGAGGGAGGCACTGAAGCTTTCTTT. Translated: CASKWEGGTEAFF.

CDR3 loop: CASSLVVGGRETQYF. CDR3 nucleotides: TGCGCCAGCAGCTTGGTCGTCGGGGGACGAGAGACCCAGTACTTC. The J gene is TRBJ2-5, the V gene TRBV5-1; perhaps TRBD2 as D (6 bases). V dropped 0 bases and J dropped 4 bases, with 13 bases sitting between them. The CDR3 loop spans 15 amino acids. Germline loops: CDR1 SGHRS, CDR2 YFSETQ.

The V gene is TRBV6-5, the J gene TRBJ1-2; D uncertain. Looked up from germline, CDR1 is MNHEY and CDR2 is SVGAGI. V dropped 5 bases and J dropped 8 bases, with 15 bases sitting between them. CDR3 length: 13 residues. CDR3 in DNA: TGTGCCAGCAGTAAACGACTCATCGGGGGCTACACCTTC. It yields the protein CASSKRLIGGYTF.

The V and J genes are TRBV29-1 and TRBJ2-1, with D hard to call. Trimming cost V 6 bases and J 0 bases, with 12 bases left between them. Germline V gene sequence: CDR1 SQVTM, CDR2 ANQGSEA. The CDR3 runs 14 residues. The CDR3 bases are TGCAGCGTACAGCTCCGAAGCTCCTACAATGAGCAGTTCTTC. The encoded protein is CSVQLRSSYNEQFF.

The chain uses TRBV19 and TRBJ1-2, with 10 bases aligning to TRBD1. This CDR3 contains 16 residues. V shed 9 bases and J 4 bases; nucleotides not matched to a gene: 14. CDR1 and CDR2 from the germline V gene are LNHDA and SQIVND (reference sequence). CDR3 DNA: TGTGCCAGCATGACAGGGGGCCAGCTCTTGGGCTATGGCTACACCTTC. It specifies CASMTGGQLLGYGYTF.

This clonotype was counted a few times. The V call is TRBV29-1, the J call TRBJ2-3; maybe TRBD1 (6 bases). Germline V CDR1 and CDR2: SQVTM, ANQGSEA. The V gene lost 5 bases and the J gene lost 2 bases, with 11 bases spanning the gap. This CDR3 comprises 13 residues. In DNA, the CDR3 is TGCAGCGTTCGGGGACACCTCACAGATACGCAGTATTTT. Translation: CSVRGHLTDTQYF.